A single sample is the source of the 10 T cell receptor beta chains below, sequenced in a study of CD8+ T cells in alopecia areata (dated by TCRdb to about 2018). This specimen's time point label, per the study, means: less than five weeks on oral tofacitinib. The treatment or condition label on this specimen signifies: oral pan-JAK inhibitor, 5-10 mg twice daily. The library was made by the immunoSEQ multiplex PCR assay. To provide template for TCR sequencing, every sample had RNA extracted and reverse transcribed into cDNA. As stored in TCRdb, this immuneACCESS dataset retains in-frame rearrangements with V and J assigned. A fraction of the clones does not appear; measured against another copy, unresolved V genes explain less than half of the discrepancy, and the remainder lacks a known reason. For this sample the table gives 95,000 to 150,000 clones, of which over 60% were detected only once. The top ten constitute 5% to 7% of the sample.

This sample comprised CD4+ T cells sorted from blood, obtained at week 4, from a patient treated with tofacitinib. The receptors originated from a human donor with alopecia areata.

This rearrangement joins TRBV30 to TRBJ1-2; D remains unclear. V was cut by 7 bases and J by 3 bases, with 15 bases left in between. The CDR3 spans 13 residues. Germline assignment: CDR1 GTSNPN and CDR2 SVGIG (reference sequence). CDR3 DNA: TGTGCCTCATTAAGGGTTTGGGACTATGGCTACACCTTC. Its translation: CASLRVWDYGYTF.

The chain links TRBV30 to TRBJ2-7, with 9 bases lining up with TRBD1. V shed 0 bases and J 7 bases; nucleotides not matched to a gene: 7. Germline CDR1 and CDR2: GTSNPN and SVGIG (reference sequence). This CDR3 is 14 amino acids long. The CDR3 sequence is CAWSVYRGHGEQYF. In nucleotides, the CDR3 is TGTGCCTGGAGTGTATACAGGGGGCATGGGGAGCAGTACTTC.

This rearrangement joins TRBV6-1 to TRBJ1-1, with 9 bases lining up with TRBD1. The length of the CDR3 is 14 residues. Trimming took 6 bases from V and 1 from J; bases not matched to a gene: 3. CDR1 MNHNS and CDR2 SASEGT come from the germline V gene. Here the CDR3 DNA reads TGTGCCAGCAGGGGGACAGGGAAGAACACTGAAGCTTTCTTT. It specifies CASRGTGKNTEAFF.

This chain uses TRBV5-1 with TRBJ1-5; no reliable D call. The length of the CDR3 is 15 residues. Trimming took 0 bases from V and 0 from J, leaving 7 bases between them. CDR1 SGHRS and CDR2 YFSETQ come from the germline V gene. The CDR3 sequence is CASSLEGYSNQPQHF. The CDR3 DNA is TGCGCCAGCAGCTTGGAGGGCTATAGCAATCAGCCCCAGCATTTT.

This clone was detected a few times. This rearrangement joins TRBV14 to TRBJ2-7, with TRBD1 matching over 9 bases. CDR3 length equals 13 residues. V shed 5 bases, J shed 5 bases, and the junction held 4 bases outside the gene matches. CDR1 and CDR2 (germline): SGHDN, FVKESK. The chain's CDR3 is CASSSQGAHEQYF. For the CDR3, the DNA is TGTGCCAGCAGCTCACAGGGGGCCCACGAGCAGTACTTC. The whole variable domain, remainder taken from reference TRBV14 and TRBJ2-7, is EAGVTQFPSHSVIEKGQTVTLRCDPISGHDNLYWYRRVMGKEIKFLLHFVKESKQDESGMPNNRFLAERTGGTYSTLKVQPAELEDSGVYFCASSSQGAHEQYFGPGTRLTVT.

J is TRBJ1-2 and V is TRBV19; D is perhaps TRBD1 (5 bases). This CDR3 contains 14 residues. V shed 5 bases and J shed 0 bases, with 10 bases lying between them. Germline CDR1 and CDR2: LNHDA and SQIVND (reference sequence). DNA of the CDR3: TGTGCCAGTAGTTTTACGACAGCTAACTATGGCTACACCTTC. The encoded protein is CASSFTTANYGYTF.

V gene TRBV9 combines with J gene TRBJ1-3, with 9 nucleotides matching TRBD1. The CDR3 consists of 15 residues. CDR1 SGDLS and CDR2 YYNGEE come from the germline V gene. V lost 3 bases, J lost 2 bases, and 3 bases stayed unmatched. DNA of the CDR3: TGTGCCAGCAGCGCACAGGGGGCTGCTGGAAACACCATATATTTT. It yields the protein CASSAQGAAGNTIYF.

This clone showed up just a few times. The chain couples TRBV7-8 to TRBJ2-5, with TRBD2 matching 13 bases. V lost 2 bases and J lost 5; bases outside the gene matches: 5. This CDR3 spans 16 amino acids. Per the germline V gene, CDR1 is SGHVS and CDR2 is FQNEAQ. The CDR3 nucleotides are TGTGCCAGCAGCTTAACTAGCGGGGGGGCCTTGGAGACCCAGTACTTC. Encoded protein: CASSLTSGGALETQYF.

The CDR3 here is CASSNQGDTEAFF. The DNA for the CDR3 is TGCGCCAGCAGTAATCAGGGGGACACTGAAGCTTTCTTT. J is TRBJ1-1 and V is TRBV23-1; 7 bases line up with TRBD1. TRBV23-1 is labeled an ORF, and its function is uncertain. CDR3 length: 13 residues. Trimming removed 5 bases from V and 3 bases from J; junction bases left unmatched: 3.

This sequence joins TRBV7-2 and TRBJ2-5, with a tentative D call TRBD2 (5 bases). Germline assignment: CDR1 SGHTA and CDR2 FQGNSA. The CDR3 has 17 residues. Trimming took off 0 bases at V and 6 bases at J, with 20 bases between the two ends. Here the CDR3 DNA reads TGTGCCAGCAGCTTAGCGAGCGGAATCGGACGGGGAAAGACCCAGTACTTC. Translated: CASSLASGIGRGKTQYF.